The 32 T cell receptor beta chains given below trace back to one sample, sequenced in a study of response to subunit inactivated influenza vaccine. One entry per CDR3 protein, called by TCRdb with MiXCR from the RT-PCR reads. The sample holds hundreds of thousands of distinct CDR3 sequences, approximately 7.1% seen once. The starting material was PBMCs from blood, obtained less than 30 months after vaccination. These TCRs come from a man between 50 and 69 years old who received an inactivated influenza vaccine.

This clonotype was seen more than once but under ten times. The chain carries TRBV12-3 or TRBV12-4 and TRBJ2-3; 11 bases are a match to TRBD2. Unmatched junction bases numbered 8, after V lost 5 bases and J lost 7 bases. The CDR3 consists of 15 residues. This CDR3 is CASSPPGLAANTQYF. DNA of the CDR3: TGTGCCAGCAGTCCACCGGGACTAGCGGCGAATACGCAGTATTTT.

V is TRBV7-8 and J is TRBJ2-7; TRBD1 agrees at 9 bases. The V gene's germline CDR1 is SGHVS and CDR2 FQNEAQ. V lost 7 bases, J lost 3 bases, and 10 bases stayed unmatched. The CDR3 has 15 amino acids. The CDR3 DNA sequence: TGTGCCAGCAAAAAGGGACAGGGCTCACTCTACGAGCAGTACTTC. Translated: CASKKGQGSLYEQYF.

In this sample, this clonotype turned up many times. This chain joins TRBV12-3 or TRBV12-4 and TRBJ2-2; possibly TRBD1 for D (5 bases). V was pared by 8 bases and J by 3 bases, with 10 bases between. This CDR3 is 13 amino acids long. The DNA of the CDR3 is TGTGCCAGCCTGGCAGGGTACACCGGGGAGCTGTTTTTT. This sequence encodes CASLAGYTGELFF.

This clonotype was observed at least ten times. The chain recombines TRBV6-1 with TRBJ1-2; a possible D gene is TRBD1 (5 bases). CDR1 MNHNS and CDR2 SASEGT come from the germline V gene. The CDR3 covers 14 residues. Trimming shortened V by 6 bases and J by 6 bases, and 17 bases separated the two germline ends. The CDR3 DNA sequence: TGTGCCAGCAGAGACAGAGGGTTGTACCATGGCTACACCTTC. This gives the protein CASRDRGLYHGYTF.

This clonotype was observed many times. This rearrangement joins TRBV4-3 to TRBJ1-1; 7 bases match TRBD1. CDR3 length: 14 residues. The germline gives CDR1 LGHNA, CDR2 YSLEER. The V gene end was trimmed by 3 bases and the J gene end by 11 bases; junction bases not matched to a gene: 12. CDR3 nucleotide sequence: TGCGCCAGCAGCCACTCGACAGGGAGGAGGCATGCTTTCTTT. This translates into CASSHSTGRRHAFF.

This clonotype has only a few counts. The CDR3: CASSIEGQQANQPQHF. CDR3 coding DNA: TGTGCCAGTAGTATTGAGGGACAGCAAGCGAATCAGCCCCAGCATTTT. V gene TRBV19 combines with J gene TRBJ1-5; 7 positions match TRBD1. CDR1 is LNHDA, CDR2 SQIVND, per germline (reference sequence). Trimming at V came to 3 bases and at J to 4 bases, leaving 9 bases not matched to a gene. CDR3 length equals 16 residues.

This clonotype was recorded a few times. V gene TRBV7-2 combines with J gene TRBJ2-1; a weak D match, TRBD1 (5 bases). The V gene's germline CDR1 is SGHTA and CDR2 FQGNSA. The length of the CDR3 is 16 residues. Trimming shortened V by 5 bases and J by 0 bases, and 14 bases separated the two germline ends. The CDR3 loop reads CASSPRQPTSYNEQFF. The DNA for the CDR3 is TGTGCCAGCAGCCCCCGACAGCCGACCTCCTACAATGAGCAGTTCTTC.

The chain uses TRBV12-3 or TRBV12-4 and TRBJ1-5; 10 positions agree with TRBD1. The V and J ends lost 5 bases and 6 bases, in that order; junction bases with no gene match: 10. The CDR3 extends over 16 amino acids. The CDR3 DNA reads TGTGCCAGCAGTAACGGGGGACAGGGGAAGGGTCAGCCCCAGCATTTT. This encodes CASSNGGQGKGQPQHF.

V and J are TRBV11-2 and TRBJ2-2, with D maybe TRBD1 (6 bases). The germline gives CDR1 SGHAT, CDR2 FQNNGV. Trimming shortened V by 3 bases and J by 6 bases, and 8 bases separated the two germline ends. The CDR3 is 13 amino acids. CDR3 DNA: TGTGCCAGCAGCTTTTCAGGGGCCGGGGAGCTGTTTTTT. Its protein is CASSFSGAGELFF.

There are a few counts of this clonotype. The chain recombines TRBV20-1 with TRBJ2-3, with a tentative D call TRBD1 (6 bases). The CDR3 has 15 residues. The ends were cut back, 3 bases at V and 2 bases at J, with 15 bases in the middle. Germline V gene lookup returns CDR1 DFQATT and CDR2 SNEGSKA (reference sequence). The CDR3, as DNA: TGCAGTGCTAGCCCCGGGACAAGTTTCACAGATACGCAGTATTTT. This translates into CSASPGTSFTDTQYF.

The sample holds many counts of this clonotype. The rearrangement joins TRBV7-6 to TRBJ2-1; no definite D call. The ends were cut back, 1 base at V and 7 bases at J, with 11 bases in the middle. The CDR3 spans 14 residues. CDR1 is SGHVS, CDR2 FNYEAQ, per germline. This CDR3 reads CASSLEPTGNEQFF. The DNA for the CDR3 is TGTGCCAGCAGCTTAGAGCCTACCGGGAATGAGCAGTTCTTC. Looking up the rest from reference TRBV7-6 and TRBJ2-1 gives the full variable domain: GAGVSQSPRYKVTKRGQDVALRCDPISGHVSLYWYRQALGQGPEFLTYFNYEAQQDKSGLPNDRFSAERPEGSISTLTIQRTEQRDSAMYRCASSLEPTGNEQFFGPGTRLTVL.

This rearrangement joins TRBV20-1 to TRBJ2-3; 9 positions match TRBD2. The junction had 15 bases not matched to a gene; V was cut back by 6 bases and J by 2 bases. The V gene's germline CDR1 is DFQATT and CDR2 SNEGSKA (reference sequence). The CDR3 has 17 amino acids. The CDR3 spells CSARGQAGGLLTDTQYF. The CDR3, as DNA: TGCAGTGCCCGAGGACAAGCGGGGGGCCTTCTCACAGATACGCAGTATTTT.

DNA for the CDR3: TGTGCCAGCAGTTTCCTAAACCCCTGGGGAGATTCTATAGATACGCAGTATTTT. Protein: CASSFLNPWGDSIDTQYF. V and J are TRBV28 and TRBJ2-3; the D gene is possibly TRBD2 (5 bases). CDR1 MDHEN and CDR2 SYDVKM come from the germline V gene. Trimming cost V 3 bases and J 5 bases, with 24 bases left between them. CDR3 length: 18 amino acids.

This clonotype was picked up a small number of times. The chain joins TRBV10-3 to TRBJ1-4; TRBD1 matches at 9 bases. Per germline, CDR1 ENHRY and CDR2 SYGVKD. This CDR3 spans 15 amino acids. With V trimmed by 3 bases and J by 7 bases, 6 bases remained unmatched. This CDR3 is CAISEGPTGGEKLFF. CDR3 DNA sequence: TGTGCCATCAGTGAAGGGCCGACAGGGGGTGAAAAACTGTTTTTT.

This rearrangement joins TRBV28 to TRBJ1-2; 8 nucleotides agree with TRBD1. In germline, CDR1 is MDHEN, CDR2 SYDVKM. J gave up 7 bases and V 2 bases, and 12 bases lay outside the gene matches. This CDR3 is 16 amino acids long. CDR3 DNA: TGTGCCAGCAGTTTAAATGGCAGGGGGCGAATCGGTGGCTACACCTTC. This encodes CASSLNGRGRIGGYTF.

The sample holds a few counts of this clonotype. V usage is TRBV5-1 and J usage is TRBJ2-3, with a tentative D call TRBD2 (6 bases). CDR3 length equals 14 residues. The germline V and J ends were trimmed by 4 bases and 2 bases, with 11 bases remaining between them. Germline CDR1 SGHRS, CDR2 YFSETQ. CDR3 sequence (DNA): TGCGCCAGCAGCGGGGCGGGGACCACAGATACGCAGTATTTT. Residues: CASSGAGTTDTQYF.

This clonotype was counted ten times or more. This sequence joins TRBV3-1 and TRBJ1-1; D is unresolved. Trimming took 3 bases from V and 0 from J, leaving 5 bases between them. From germline, CDR1 is LGHDT and CDR2 YNNKEL (reference sequence). The CDR3 extends over 13 amino acids. The CDR3 protein is CASSHTVNTEAFF. The CDR3 bases are TGTGCCAGCAGCCATACAGTGAACACTGAAGCTTTCTTT.

This clonotype was seen many times. The chain recombines TRBV7-8 with TRBJ1-6; D unclear. Trimming cost V 6 bases and J 7 bases, with 10 bases left between them. In germline, CDR1 is SGHVS, CDR2 FQNEAQ. CDR3 length: 13 amino acids. CDR3 residues: CASSEGRNSPLHF. In nucleotides, the CDR3 is TGTGCCAGCAGTGAAGGGAGGAATTCACCCCTCCACTTT.

The V call is TRBV29-1, the J call TRBJ2-2; no clear D. V lost 4 bases and J lost 4, with 7 bases in between. Per germline, CDR1 SQVTM and CDR2 ANQGSEA. The CDR3 totals 12 residues. CDR3 residues: CSVGEITGELFF. The CDR3 nucleotides are TGCAGCGTTGGTGAGATCACCGGGGAGCTGTTTTTT.

This chain joins TRBV12-3 or TRBV12-4 and TRBJ2-1, with TRBD2 matching 10 bases. CDR3 length: 17 residues. Trimming cost V 5 bases and J 4 bases; bases outside gene matches: 11. The DNA for the CDR3 is TGTGCCAGCAGTCAACTCTACTCACTAGCGGGATACAATGAGCAGTTCTTC. Translated, it gives CASSQLYSLAGYNEQFF.

This clonotype was found a few times. This chain uses TRBV4-2 with TRBJ2-5, with D perhaps being TRBD1 or TRBD2 (5 bases each). The CDR3 extends over 14 amino acids. Trimming pared 4 bases from V and 4 bases from J, leaving 13 bases between. CDR1 is LGHNA and CDR2 is YNFKEQ in the germline V gene. The CDR3, as DNA: TGTGCCAGCAGCCCCAGGGACGTTCGAGAGACCCAGTACTTC. Translation: CASSPRDVRETQYF.

This clonotype was picked up many times. The J gene is TRBJ2-1, the V gene TRBV11-2; D remains unclear. Per germline, CDR1 SGHAT and CDR2 FQNNGV. The CDR3 is made up of 15 amino acids. V was trimmed by 6 bases and J by 4 bases, leaving 16 bases between them. CDR3 coding DNA: TGTGCCAGCAGACGGGCAGCTTCCATTTACAATGAGCAGTTCTTC. Translated, it gives CASRRAASIYNEQFF.

This clonotype was found a few times. The CDR3 loop is CSASRTASYEQYF. CDR3 DNA sequence: TGCAGTGCTAGTAGGACAGCCTCCTACGAGCAGTACTTC. This rearrangement joins TRBV20-1 to TRBJ2-7; tentative D call: TRBD1 (6 bases). Germline V gene lookup returns CDR1 DFQATT and CDR2 SNEGSKA (reference sequence). V was shortened by 3 bases and J by 0 bases, with 9 bases between the two germline ends. The CDR3 sequence is 13 residues long.

In this sample, this clonotype turned up a few times. The chain links TRBV5-1 to TRBJ2-7; TRBD1 agrees at 10 bases. V was pared by 4 bases and J by 6 bases, with 7 bases of the junction left unmatched. CDR3 size: 14 residues. Germline V CDR1 and CDR2: SGHRS, YFSETQ. CDR3 nucleotides: TGCGCCAGCAGCATAAGACAGGGGGCAGGCGAGCAGTACTTC. Translated: CASSIRQGAGEQYF.

This clonotype was recorded many times. The chain uses TRBV14 and TRBJ1-2, with D unclear. Germline V gives CDR1 SGHDN, CDR2 FVKESK. CDR3 length: 14 residues. With 1 base removed from V and 4 bases from J, the gap between germline ends came to 10 bases. CDR3 region: CASSQVTGSYGYTF. The CDR3 DNA sequence: TGTGCCAGCAGCCAAGTTACCGGGAGCTATGGCTACACCTTC. The full variable domain, with the rest looked up from reference TRBV14 and TRBJ1-2, is EAGVTQFPSHSVIEKGQTVTLRCDPISGHDNLYWYRRVMGKEIKFLLHFVKESKQDESGMPNNRFLAERTGGTYSTLKVQPAELEDSGVYFCASSQVTGSYGYTFGSGTRLTVV.

The gene calls are TRBV7-6 and TRBJ2-1; 7 nucleotides agree with TRBD1. The CDR3 contains 13 residues. Germline V gene lookup returns CDR1 SGHVS and CDR2 FNYEAQ. Unmatched junction bases numbered 9, after V lost 4 bases and J lost 12 bases. The CDR3 DNA sequence: TGTGCCAGCAGCTCGTACAGGGGAGCTGGGCAGTTCTTC. Residues: CASSSYRGAGQFF.

This clonotype was seen repeatedly, ten times or more. The chain links TRBV5-1 to TRBJ2-1; the match to TRBD2 covers 10 bases. This CDR3 is 15 amino acids long. Germline V gene lookup returns CDR1 SGHRS and CDR2 YFSETQ. Trimming removed 4 bases from V and 6 bases from J; junction bases left unmatched: 7. CDR3 sequence (DNA): TGCGCCAGCAGCCTCGGAGCGGGAGGGTTCAATGAGCAGTTCTTC. Translated: CASSLGAGGFNEQFF.

J is TRBJ2-1 and V is TRBV20-1, with 7 bases lining up with TRBD2. The CDR3 sequence is 14 residues long. CDR1 and CDR2 (germline): DFQATT, SNEGSKA (reference sequence). Unmatched junction bases numbered 8, after V lost 7 bases and J lost 2 bases. This CDR3 is CSVPPGLPYNEQFF. The CDR3 DNA follows: TGCAGTGTTCCACCGGGACTACCCTACAATGAGCAGTTCTTC.

This clonotype was recorded a few times. The chain links TRBV28 to TRBJ1-4; TRBD1 matches 10 bases. The CDR3 is 12 amino acids. V was clipped by 11 bases and J by 6 bases; unmatched bases: 3. Germline V gene lookup returns CDR1 MDHEN and CDR2 SYDVKM. Here the CDR3 DNA reads TGTGCCGGCGGGACAGGGGATGAAAAACTGTTTTTT. It codes for CAGGTGDEKLFF.

This clonotype turned up a few times. The chain links TRBV21-1 to TRBJ2-6; the table's TRBD2 call for D was not verified on the DNA. TRBV21-1 counts as a pseudogene. The CDR3 is 18 residues long. As DNA, the CDR3 is TGTGCCAGCAGCAGAACTAGCGGGCAAAGCTCTGGGGCCAACGTCCTGACTTTC. Its translation is CASSRTSGQSSGANVLTF.

V gene TRBV9 combines with J gene TRBJ2-5, with TRBD2 matching over 10 bases. The CDR3 loop spans 18 amino acids. Looked up from germline, CDR1 is SGDLS and CDR2 is YYNGEE. V was pared by 0 bases and J by 2 bases, with 10 bases of the junction left unmatched. CDR3 amino acids: CASSVEASGGPFQETQYF. CDR3 DNA sequence: TGTGCCAGCAGCGTAGAGGCTAGCGGGGGCCCGTTTCAAGAGACCCAGTACTTC.

This clonotype was observed a few times. This chain links TRBV5-5 with TRBJ2-7; D is unclear. Trimming took off 3 bases at V and 2 bases at J, with 9 bases between the two ends. CDR1 and CDR2 (germline): SGHKS, YYEKEE (reference sequence). This CDR3 is built from 13 residues. CDR3 sequence (DNA): TGTGCCAGCAGCTCGTATAGTCCCTACGAGCAGTACTTC. Its protein is CASSSYSPYEQYF. Looking up the rest from reference TRBV5-5 and TRBJ2-7 gives the full variable domain: DAGVTQSPTHLIKTRGQQVTLRCSPISGHKSVSWYQQVLGQGPQFIFQYYEKEERGRGNFPDRFSARQFPNYSSELNVNALLLGDSALYLCASSSYSPYEQYFGPGTRLTVT.